This passage covers 31 T cell receptor beta chains from one sample sequenced in a study of T cells expressing NK-cell markers. TCRdb reprocessed the 5' RACE reads and stores each CDR3 protein as one record, lacking DNA. The sample data list a few hundred thousand distinct CDR3 sequences. The sequencing input was blood T cells: a sorted CD56 or NKG2C T cell subset, CD4+ or CD8+ T cells, or bulk PBMC T cells (not recorded which). The receptors shown here come from a man aged 18-70 years in good health.

The chain is built from TRBV5-1 and TRBJ2-1; without DNA, the TCRdb call of TRBD1 cannot be checked. This CDR3 is built from 14 residues. Per germline, CDR1 SGHRS and CDR2 YFSETQ. CDR3 region: CASSYRTAGNEQFF.

The chain uses TRBV10-3 and TRBJ2-7. The CDR3 loop spans 14 amino acids. Germline CDR1 ENHRY, CDR2 SYGVKD. The CDR3 sequence is CAINSLQGTYEQYF.

The chain joins TRBV12-3 or TRBV12-4 to TRBJ2-5; TCRdb designates TRBD1, a call that cannot be tested without DNA. This CDR3 is 15 amino acids long. CDR3 residues: CASRLRDSESETQYF.

The chain couples TRBV2 to TRBJ2-1; the D gene TCRdb calls, TRBD2, cannot be checked with no DNA. This CDR3 has 14 amino acids. Germline-derived CDR1 and CDR2 are SNHLY and FYNNEI. CDR3 amino acids: CASRGLGHGNEQFF. Based on the CDR3 plus reference TRBV2 and TRBJ2-1, the full variable domain is EPEVTQTPSHQVTQMGQEVILRCVPISNHLYFYWYRQILGQKVEFLVSFYNNEISEKSEIFDDQFSVERPDGSNFTLKIRSTKLEDSAMYFCASRGLGHGNEQFFGPGTRLTVL.

The chain recombines TRBV18 with TRBJ2-7; absent DNA, TCRdb's TRBD1 call cannot be checked. The V gene's germline CDR1 is KGHSH and CDR2 LQKENI. CDR3 length equals 15 residues. The CDR3 sequence: CASSPLRQGLEEQYF. Looking up the rest from reference TRBV18 and TRBJ2-7 gives the full variable domain: NAGVMQNPRHLVRRRGQEARLRCSPMKGHSHVYWYRQLPEEGLKFMVYLQKENIIDESGMPKERFSAEFPKEGPSILRIQQVVRGDSAAYFCASSPLRQGLEEQYFGPGTRLTVT.

The chain uses TRBV5-4 and TRBJ2-1. Per the germline V gene, CDR1 is SGHNT and CDR2 is YYREEE (reference sequence). This CDR3 is 12 amino acids long. CDR3 sequence reads: CASSSTWGEQFF.

The J gene is TRBJ2-3, the V gene TRBV27; TCRdb outputs TRBD2, but without DNA this stays unchecked. The V gene's germline CDR1 is MNHEY and CDR2 SMNVEV (reference sequence). The CDR3 consists of 17 residues. The CDR3 region is CASSSLKLASSTDTQYF.

The chain joins TRBV2 to TRBJ1-5. CDR3 size: 13 residues. The germline gives CDR1 SNHLY, CDR2 FYNNEI. This CDR3 reads CASRGTSNQPQHF.

The rearrangement links TRBV7-2 to TRBJ1-4; lacking DNA, the TRBD1 call made by TCRdb goes unchecked. The CDR3 contains 16 residues. In germline, CDR1 is SGHTA, CDR2 FQGNSA. CDR3 amino acids: CASSRWGLQTNEKLFF.

The gene calls are TRBV11-2 and TRBJ2-1; TCRdb names TRBD1, which stays unverified in the absence of DNA. The germline CDR1 and CDR2 sequences are SGHAT and FQNNGV. The CDR3 is 18 amino acids. The chain's CDR3 is CASSFSSGGRYTYNEQFF.

The chain carries TRBV29-1 and TRBJ2-7; TCRdb indicates TRBD2, and absent DNA this call remains unverified. The germline V gene encodes CDR1 SQVTM and CDR2 ANQGSEA. The CDR3 length is 14 residues. The chain's CDR3 is CSVEDGRGGYEQYF.

The V call is TRBV11-3, the J call TRBJ2-3; TCRdb reports TRBD2, a call that lacks DNA to check it against. This CDR3 is 15 amino acids long. Germline V gene data show CDR1 as SGHNT and CDR2 as YENEEA. This chain's CDR3 is CASSAGDFITDTQYF.

V is TRBV29-1 and J is TRBJ1-3; TCRdb selects TRBD1, and the lack of DNA leaves this call unchecked. Germline V gives CDR1 SQVTM, CDR2 ANQGSEA. CDR3 length: 11 residues. CDR3 in amino acids: CSGGQGNTIYF.

V gene TRBV29-1 combines with J gene TRBJ1-1. CDR3 size: 12 residues. CDR1 and CDR2 (germline): SQVTM, ANQGSEA. CDR3 region: CSVHGSTTEAFF. Variable domain in full (rest from reference TRBV29-1 and TRBJ1-1): SAVISQKPSRDICQRGTSLTIQCQVDSQVTMMFWYRQQPGQSLTLIATANQGSEATYESGFVIDKFPISRPNLTFSTLTVSNMSPEDSSIYLCSVHGSTTEAFFGQGTRLTVV.

CDR3 sequence reads: CASSSPGGVGTSGFYEQYF. J is TRBJ2-7 and V is TRBV27; lacking DNA, the TRBD2 call made by TCRdb goes unchecked. The CDR3 length is 19 residues. Germline V lookup: CDR1 MNHEY, CDR2 SMNVEV (reference sequence).

The chain has TRBV6-5 and TRBJ1-2. Germline V lookup: CDR1 MNHEY, CDR2 SVGAGI. The CDR3 is made up of 14 amino acids. The CDR3: CASSLSTSNYGYTF.

The V gene is TRBV7-2, the J gene TRBJ2-7; the TRBD2 assignment by TCRdb is unverifiable without DNA. The germline V gene encodes CDR1 SGHTA and CDR2 FQGNSA. The CDR3 length is 17 residues. CDR3 sequence reads: CASSYSISGGASYEQYF. The full variable domain, rest sourced from reference TRBV7-2 and TRBJ2-7, is GAGVSQSPSNKVTEKGKDVELRCDPISGHTALYWYRQSLGQGLEFLIYFQGNSAPDKSGLPSDRFSAERTGGSVSTLTIQRTQQEDSAVYLCASSYSISGGASYEQYFGPGTRLTVT.

The rearrangement links TRBV28 to TRBJ2-7; TCRdb proposes TRBD1, but this gene call is untestable without DNA. The CDR3 totals 15 residues. Germline-derived CDR1 and CDR2 are MDHEN and SYDVKM. CDR3 sequence reads: CASNAPGGTYYEQYF.

The J gene is TRBJ1-5, the V gene TRBV20-1; TCRdb proposes TRBD1, but this gene call is untestable without DNA. Per germline, CDR1 DFQATT and CDR2 SNEGSKA (reference sequence). The CDR3 extends over 17 amino acids. The CDR3 loop reads CSARLPVGQHSNQPQHF.

The chain carries TRBV6-1 and TRBJ1-1; TCRdb lists TRBD1, though no DNA is available to test this call. CDR3 length equals 17 residues. The germline V gene encodes CDR1 MNHNS and CDR2 SASEGT. The CDR3 is CASTVGTGRVWNTEAFF.

The chain carries TRBV19 and TRBJ2-2; without DNA, the TCRdb call of TRBD2 cannot be checked. The CDR3 has 16 amino acids. CDR1 and CDR2 (germline): LNHDA, SQIVND (reference sequence). This CDR3 reads CASSDRGGYQAGELFF. The full variable domain, completed using reference TRBV19 and TRBJ2-2, is DGGITQSPKYLFRKEGQNVTLSCEQNLNHDAMYWYRQDPGQGLRLIYYSQIVNDFQKGDIAEGYSVSREKKESFPLTVTSAQKNPTAFYLCASSDRGGYQAGELFFGEGSRLTVL.

The rearrangement links TRBV12-3 or TRBV12-4 to TRBJ2-1; lacking DNA, the TRBD2 call made by TCRdb goes unchecked. This CDR3 is built from 16 residues. This CDR3 reads CASSPSGGVSYNEQFF.

V usage is TRBV7-9 and J usage is TRBJ2-3; TCRdb names TRBD2, which stays unverified in the absence of DNA. The CDR3 is 16 residues long. Per the germline V gene, CDR1 is SEHNR and CDR2 is FQNEAQ (reference sequence). CDR3 residues: CASSFTRASFSDTQYF.

The V gene is TRBV27, the J gene TRBJ1-4; TCRdb proposes TRBD1, but this gene call is untestable without DNA. CDR3 length: 20 residues. Germline V gives CDR1 MNHEY, CDR2 SMNVEV (reference sequence). This chain's CDR3 is CASSLSALWGRDRGNEKLFF.

The V gene is TRBV11-2, the J gene TRBJ1-4; absent DNA, TCRdb's TRBD1 call cannot be checked. The CDR3 extends over 15 amino acids. CDR1 is SGHAT, CDR2 FQNNGV, per germline. CDR3 protein: CASSLGDRDYEKLFF.

This chain uses TRBV27 with TRBJ1-2; TCRdb indicates TRBD1, and absent DNA this call remains unverified. CDR1 is MNHEY, CDR2 SMNVEV, per germline (reference sequence). This CDR3 is 13 amino acids long. This CDR3 reads CASSLRGSYGYTF.

V usage is TRBV5-5 and J usage is TRBJ2-5; the TCRdb call, TRBD1, lacks DNA for checking. CDR3 length: 16 residues. The germline CDR1 and CDR2 sequences are SGHKS and YYEKEE (reference sequence). The CDR3 loop reads CASSLAWGASQETQYF.

V gene TRBV27 combines with J gene TRBJ1-5; with no DNA, the TCRdb D assignment of TRBD1 cannot be verified. Germline CDR1 reads MNHEY; CDR2 reads SMNVEV (reference sequence). CDR3 length equals 18 residues. CDR3 residues: CASSWRSRGRYSNQPQHF.

This chain connects TRBV10-3 to TRBJ2-5. CDR3 length: 11 amino acids. Germline-derived CDR1 and CDR2 are ENHRY and SYGVKD. The CDR3 protein is CAISGQETQYF.

The chain uses TRBV12-3 or TRBV12-4 and TRBJ2-1; with no DNA, the TCRdb D assignment of TRBD1 cannot be verified. The CDR3 consists of 16 residues. CDR3 protein: CASSGGQGGTYNEQFF.

This sequence joins TRBV2 and TRBJ2-3. Germline CDR1 SNHLY, CDR2 FYNNEI. CDR3 length: 15 residues. CDR3 sequence: CASSRTSTGTDTQYF.